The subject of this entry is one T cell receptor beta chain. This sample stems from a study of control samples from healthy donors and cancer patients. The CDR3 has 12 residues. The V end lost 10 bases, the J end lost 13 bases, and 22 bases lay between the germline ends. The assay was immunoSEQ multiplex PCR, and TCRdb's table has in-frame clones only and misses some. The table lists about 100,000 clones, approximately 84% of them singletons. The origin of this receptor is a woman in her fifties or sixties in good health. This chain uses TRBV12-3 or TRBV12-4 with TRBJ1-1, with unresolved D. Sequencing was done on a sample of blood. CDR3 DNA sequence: TGTGCCAAACTCGCGGCAGGCGGGCATCTTTTCTTT. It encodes CAKLAAGGHLFF.